This T cell receptor beta chain derives from a study of radiotherapy plus CTLA-4 blockade in lung cancer. Study-level information: Of the patients, over 15% showed objective responses and about 30% attained disease control. General study points: An expansion of tumor-derived TCR clones occurred in blood after radiotherapy plus ipilimumab. Early blood T cell clone dynamics reportedly forecast response best, with interferon-beta.

The study gave focal radiation plus ipilimumab CTLA-4 blockade to patients with chemo-refractory metastatic non-small-cell lung cancer. The CDR3 consists of 15 residues. The germline V gene has CDR1 LNHDA and CDR2 SQIVND (reference sequence). Trimming stripped 1 base from V and 1 base from J, with 8 bases between. Worth noting for this clone: Its antigen remains unidentified.

Repertoires were generated with immunoSEQ multiplex PCR, while TCRdb's copy carries only in-frame clones and drops some. The sample consists of 81,000 or so clones, more than 80% of them appearing once. The material sequenced was peripheral blood, taken from a patient treated with radiotherapy plus ipilimumab. This sequence joins TRBV19 and TRBJ1-5; tentative D call: TRBD1 (5 bases). The clonotype was recovered from a human donor with non-small cell lung cancer who had stable disease on radiotherapy plus ipilimumab. CDR3 sequence reads: CASSIAAGSNQPQHF. DNA for the CDR3: TGTGCCAGTAGTATAGCCGCAGGGAGCAATCAGCCCCAGCATTTT.